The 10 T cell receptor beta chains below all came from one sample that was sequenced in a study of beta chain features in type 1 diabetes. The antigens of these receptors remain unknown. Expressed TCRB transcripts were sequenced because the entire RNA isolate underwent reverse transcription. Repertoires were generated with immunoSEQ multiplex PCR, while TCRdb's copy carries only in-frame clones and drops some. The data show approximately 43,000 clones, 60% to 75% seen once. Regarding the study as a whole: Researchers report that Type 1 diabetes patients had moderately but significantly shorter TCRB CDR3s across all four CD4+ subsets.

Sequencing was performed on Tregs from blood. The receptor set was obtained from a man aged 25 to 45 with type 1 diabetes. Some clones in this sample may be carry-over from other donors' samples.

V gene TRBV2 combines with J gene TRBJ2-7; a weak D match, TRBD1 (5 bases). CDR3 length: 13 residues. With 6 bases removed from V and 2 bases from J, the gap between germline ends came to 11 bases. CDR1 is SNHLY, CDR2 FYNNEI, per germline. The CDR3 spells CASRDTGTYEQYF. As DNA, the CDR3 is TGTGCCAGCAGGGACACGGGCACCTACGAGCAGTACTTC.

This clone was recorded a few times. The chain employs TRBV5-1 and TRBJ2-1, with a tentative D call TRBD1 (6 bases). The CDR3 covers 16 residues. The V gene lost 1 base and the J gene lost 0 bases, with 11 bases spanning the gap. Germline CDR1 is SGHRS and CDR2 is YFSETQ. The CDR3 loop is CASSLWTASSYNEQFF. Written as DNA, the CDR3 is TGCGCCAGCAGCTTGTGGACAGCTTCCTCCTACAATGAGCAGTTCTTC.

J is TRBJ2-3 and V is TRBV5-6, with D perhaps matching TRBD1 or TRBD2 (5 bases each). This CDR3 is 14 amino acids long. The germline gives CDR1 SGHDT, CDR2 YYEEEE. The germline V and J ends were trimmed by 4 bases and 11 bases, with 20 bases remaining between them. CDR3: CASSLGVGAVRQYF. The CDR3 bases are TGTGCCAGCAGCCTGGGGGTTGGGGCCGTAAGGCAGTATTTT.

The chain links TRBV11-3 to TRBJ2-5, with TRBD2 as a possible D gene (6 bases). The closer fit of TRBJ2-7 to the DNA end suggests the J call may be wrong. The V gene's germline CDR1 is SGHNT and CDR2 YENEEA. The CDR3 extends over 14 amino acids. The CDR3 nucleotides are TGTGCCAGCAGCCGTAACCGGGAGTCCCACGAGCAGTACTTC. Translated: CASSRNRESHEQYF.

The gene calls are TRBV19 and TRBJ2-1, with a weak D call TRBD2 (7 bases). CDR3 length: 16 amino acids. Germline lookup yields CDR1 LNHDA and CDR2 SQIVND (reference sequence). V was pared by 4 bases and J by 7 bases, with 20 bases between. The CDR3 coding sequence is TGTGCCAGTAGTACCCAGGGGAGCGGGGTTGCAAATGAGCAGTTCTTC. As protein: CASSTQGSGVANEQFF.

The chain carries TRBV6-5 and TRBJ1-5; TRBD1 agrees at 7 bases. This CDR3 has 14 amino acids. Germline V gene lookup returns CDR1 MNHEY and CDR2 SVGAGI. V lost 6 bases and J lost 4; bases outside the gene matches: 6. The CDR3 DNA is TGTGCCAGCAGGCCCGGGACAGCGAATCAGCCCCAGCATTTT. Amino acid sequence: CASRPGTANQPQHF.

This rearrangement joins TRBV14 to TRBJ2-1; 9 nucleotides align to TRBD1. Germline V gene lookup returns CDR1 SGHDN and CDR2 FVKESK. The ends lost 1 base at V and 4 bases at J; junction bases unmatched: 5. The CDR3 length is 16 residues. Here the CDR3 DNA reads TGTGCCAGCAGCCAAGGATCGGGACAGGGTTACAATGAGCAGTTCTTC. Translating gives CASSQGSGQGYNEQFF.

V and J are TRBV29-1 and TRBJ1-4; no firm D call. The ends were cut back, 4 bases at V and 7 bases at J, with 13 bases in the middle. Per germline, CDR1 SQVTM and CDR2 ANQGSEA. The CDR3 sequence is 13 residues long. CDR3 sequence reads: CSVGGGAIEKLFF. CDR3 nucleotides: TGCAGCGTTGGGGGAGGTGCAATTGAAAAACTGTTTTTT.

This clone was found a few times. The CDR3 nucleotides are TGTGCCAGCAGCCCTTGGGGGGGAAGTGTCACCGGGGAGCTGTTTTTT. It is translated as CASSPWGGSVTGELFF. This sequence joins TRBV5-5 and TRBJ2-2, with 7 bases lining up with TRBD2. The germline gives CDR1 SGHKS, CDR2 YYEKEE (reference sequence). J lost 4 bases, V lost 4 bases, and 10 bases had no gene match. CDR3 size: 16 residues.

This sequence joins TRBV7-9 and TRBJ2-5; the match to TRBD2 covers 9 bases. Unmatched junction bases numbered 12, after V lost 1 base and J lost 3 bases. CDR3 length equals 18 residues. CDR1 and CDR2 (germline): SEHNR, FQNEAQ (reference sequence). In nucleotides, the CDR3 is TGTGCCAGCAGCTTAGAGCGAATAGCGGGGGATCAGAAAGAGACCCAGTACTTC. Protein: CASSLERIAGDQKETQYF.